Each of the 17 T cell receptor beta chains below was sequenced from the same sample in a study of blood T cell repertoires in COVID-19. Measured with immunoSEQ multiplex PCR; TCRdb has only the in-frame clones, and not every one. The data contain about 400,000 clones, around 92% of them singletons. The sample was PBMCs or T cells enriched from blood (not recorded which). All receptors come from a woman aged 25 to 39 who had recovered from COVID-19.

This sequence joins TRBV27 and TRBJ2-1, with D possibly matching TRBD2 (6 bases). The CDR3 runs to 13 residues. V was cut by 0 bases and J by 7 bases, with 7 bases left in between. The germline gives CDR1 MNHEY, CDR2 SMNVEV (reference sequence). DNA of the CDR3: TGTGCCAGCAGTTTATCGGAGGGTAATGAGCAGTTCTTC. Amino acid sequence: CASSLSEGNEQFF.

The chain is built from TRBV19 and TRBJ1-1; 7 nucleotides match TRBD1. V trimming: 3 bases; J trimming: 5 bases; junction bases outside the gene matches: 9. CDR1 is LNHDA, CDR2 SQIVND, per germline (reference sequence). The CDR3 sequence is 15 residues long. The CDR3 spells CASSIQTGLVTEAFF. The DNA of the CDR3 is TGTGCCAGTAGTATCCAGACAGGGTTGGTTACTGAAGCTTTCTTT.

This chain links TRBV7-9 with TRBJ2-5, with D possibly TRBD1 on 6 matching bases. Germline CDR1 and CDR2: SEHNR and FQNEAQ (reference sequence). The CDR3 has 15 residues. V lost 1 base to trimming and J lost 4 bases, with 13 bases between them. The CDR3 loop is CASSLGSGDLETQYF. In nucleotides, the CDR3 is TGTGCCAGCAGCTTAGGGTCAGGGGACCTAGAGACCCAGTACTTC. The complete variable domain, with remaining parts taken from reference TRBV7-9 and TRBJ2-5, reads DTGVSQNPRHKITKRGQNVTFRCDPISEHNRLYWYRQTLGQGPEFLTYFQNEAQLEKSRLLSDRFSAERPKGSFSTLEIQRTEQGDSAMYLCASSLGSGDLETQYFGPGTRLLVL.

The chain uses TRBV7-3 and TRBJ2-5, with TRBD2 as a possible D gene (5 bases). This CDR3 spans 13 amino acids. Germline CDR1 SGHTA, CDR2 FQGTGA. Trimming shortened V by 5 bases and J by 0 bases, and 7 bases separated the two germline ends. CDR3 in amino acids: CASSRGNQETQYF. The CDR3 DNA is TGTGCCAGCAGCCGAGGGAACCAAGAGACCCAGTACTTC.

The rearrangement uses TRBV4-1 and TRBJ1-3; D may be TRBD1 (5 bases). This CDR3 comprises 16 residues. V was pared by 0 bases and J by 0 bases, with 9 bases between. The germline gives CDR1 MGHRA, CDR2 YSYEKL. The CDR3 coding sequence is TGCGCCAGCAGCCAAGATAGCCAGGGCTCTGGAAACACCATATATTTT. This codes for CASSQDSQGSGNTIYF.

This rearrangement joins TRBV28 to TRBJ2-6; 11 bases align to TRBD2. The CDR3 sequence is 18 residues long. Germline V gene sequence: CDR1 MDHEN, CDR2 SYDVKM. The V segment lost 2 bases and the J segment 3 bases; nucleotides outside the gene matches: 6. CDR3 sequence: CASSLLAGGFGGANVLTF. CDR3 nucleotides: TGTGCCAGCAGTTTACTAGCGGGAGGATTTGGTGGGGCCAACGTCCTGACTTTC. Full variable domain (missing parts from reference TRBV28 and TRBJ2-6): DVKVTQSSRYLVKRTGEKVFLECVQDMDHENMFWYRQDPGLGLRLIYFSYDVKMKEKGDIPEGYSVSREKKERFSLILESASTNQTSMYLCASSLLAGGFGGANVLTFGAGSRLTVL.

V usage is TRBV30 and J usage is TRBJ2-5; 9 positions match TRBD1. V was clipped by 5 bases and J by 2 bases; unmatched bases: 3. The CDR3 spans 13 residues. CDR1 is GTSNPN, CDR2 SVGIG, per germline (reference sequence). In nucleotides, the CDR3 is TGTGCCTGGGGAGGGACAGGGCAAGAGACCCAGTACTTC. This gives the protein CAWGGTGQETQYF.

The chain carries TRBV9 and TRBJ2-2, with TRBD2 matching 15 bases. The junction had 9 bases not matched to a gene; V was cut back by 3 bases and J by 0 bases. This CDR3 is 20 amino acids long. Per germline, CDR1 SGDLS and CDR2 YYNGEE. The CDR3 nucleotides are TGTGCCAGCAGCGCGGCCGGACTAGCGGGGGGGAATTCGAACACCGGGGAGCTGTTTTTT. Encoded protein: CASSAAGLAGGNSNTGELFF.

The V gene is TRBV5-4, the J gene TRBJ2-1; D is perhaps TRBD2 (5 bases). V lost 6 bases, J lost 6 bases, and 16 bases lay in between. CDR1 and CDR2 (germline): SGHNT, YYREEE (reference sequence). CDR3 length: 14 residues. Written as DNA, the CDR3 is TGTGCCAGCACCCCGGACCCCGGACTCAATGAGCAGTTCTTC. Translated, it gives CASTPDPGLNEQFF.

The chain uses TRBV6-5 and TRBJ1-2, with TRBD1 matching over 12 bases. Germline loops: CDR1 MNHEY, CDR2 SVGAGI. Germline trimming cut 7 bases from V and 6 bases from J; bases unmatched to any gene: 9. The CDR3 length is 15 residues. In DNA form, the CDR3 reads TGTGCCAGCAACGAACCGGGACAGGGGGCGGATGGCTACACCTTC. Protein product: CASNEPGQGADGYTF.

J is TRBJ2-5 and V is TRBV9, with 13 bases that match TRBD2. Germline V lookup: CDR1 SGDLS, CDR2 YYNGEE. CDR3 length equals 17 residues. The J segment lost 0 bases and the V segment lost 4 bases, leaving 6 bases of the junction unmatched. The CDR3 here is CASSLGLAGVYQETQYF. The DNA of the CDR3 is TGTGCCAGCAGCCTCGGACTAGCGGGGGTGTACCAAGAGACCCAGTACTTC.

The chain employs TRBV11-2 and TRBJ1-1; D is possibly TRBD1 (5 bases). This CDR3 contains 13 residues. The germline CDR1 and CDR2 sequences are SGHAT and FQNNGV. Trimming took 1 base from V and 7 from J, leaving 10 bases between them. The CDR3 reads CASSLVGHFEAFF. The DNA of the CDR3 is TGTGCCAGCAGCTTAGTAGGACACTTTGAAGCTTTCTTT. Drawing the rest from reference TRBV11-2 and TRBJ1-1, the complete variable domain is EAGVAQSPRYKIIEKRQSVAFWCNPISGHATLYWYQQILGQGPKLLIQFQNNGVVDDSQLPKDRFSAERLKGVDSTLKIQPAKLEDSAVYLCASSLVGHFEAFFGQGTRLTVV.

The chain joins TRBV9 to TRBJ1-2; D possibly corresponds to TRBD1 (6 bases). The CDR3 has 13 residues. V was clipped by 3 bases and J by 3 bases, with 9 bases between them. Germline-derived CDR1 and CDR2 are SGDLS and YYNGEE. The CDR3 sequence is CASSADSHYGYTF. The CDR3 DNA is TGTGCCAGCAGCGCGGACAGTCACTATGGCTACACCTTC.

This clone was found a few times. This chain joins TRBV10-3 and TRBJ2-3; 9 positions match TRBD1. The germline gives CDR1 ENHRY, CDR2 SYGVKD. The length of the CDR3 is 14 residues. V dropped 6 bases and J dropped 4; count of bases not matched to a gene: 5. The CDR3 loop reads CAIRDRTGADTQYF. The CDR3 bases are TGTGCCATCAGAGATCGGACAGGGGCAGATACGCAGTATTTT.

V usage is TRBV7-9 and J usage is TRBJ1-6; D possibly corresponds to TRBD1 (5 bases). Germline V CDR1 and CDR2: SEHNR, FQNEAQ (reference sequence). The V end was cut by 5 bases, the J end by 6 bases, with 17 bases between. The CDR3 length is 16 residues. The CDR3, as DNA: TGTGCCAGCAGCCCCCGATTGGGACTTACTAATTCACCCCTCCACTTT. This translates into CASSPRLGLTNSPLHF.

This chain uses TRBV5-1 with TRBJ1-3, with 7 bases that match TRBD1. Germline lookup yields CDR1 SGHRS and CDR2 YFSETQ. V dropped 0 bases and J dropped 0; count of bases not matched to a gene: 15. The CDR3 covers 20 residues. The CDR3 protein is CASSLGRRIGQESSGNTIYF. The CDR3 DNA reads TGCGCCAGCAGCTTGGGTAGGAGAATAGGACAGGAGAGCTCTGGAAACACCATATATTTT.

V and J are TRBV29-1 and TRBJ1-2; possible D gene TRBD1, 5 bases. The CDR3 is 14 amino acids. Trimming removed 1 base from V and 3 bases from J, with 12 bases in between. Germline CDR1 and CDR2: SQVTM and ANQGSEA. CDR3 sequence reads: CSVEVVGRDYGYTF. The CDR3 region has the DNA TGCAGCGTTGAAGTTGTTGGCAGGGACTATGGCTACACCTTC.